This TCR beta chain comes out of a study of graft-versus-host responses after intestinal transplantation. The junction had 9 bases not matched to a gene; V was cut back by 5 bases and J by 7 bases. Germline V gene lookup returns CDR1 LNHDA and CDR2 SQIVND (reference sequence). The CDR3 is made up of 15 amino acids. Using immunoSEQ multiplex PCR, the repertoire was profiled, and TCRdb retains in-frame clones only, with some absent. The table shows just under 65,000 clones, with approximately 91% occurring only once. This clone is a singleton in its sample. Its target is unknown. The chain combines TRBV19 with TRBJ2-3, with 10 bases aligning to TRBD2. The sequence was obtained from a human donor who was the organ donor for an intestinal transplant. This specimen was unstimulated CD8+ T cells sorted from spleen or lymph node cells, taken before transplant. This CDR3 reads CASSLPSGSFYTQYF. CDR3 coding DNA: TGTGCCAGTAGTCTTCCTAGCGGGAGCTTCTATACGCAGTATTTT.